This T cell receptor beta chain was sequenced for a study of control samples from healthy donors and cancer patients. TCRdb's table, derived via immunoSEQ multiplex PCR, lists solely in-frame clones and lacks some. The sample yields 150,000 to 200,000 clones, over 85% seen once. With 5 bases removed from V and 2 bases from J, the gap between germline ends came to 10 bases. Germline CDR1 reads SGHRS; CDR2 reads YFSETQ. The CDR3 runs to 13 residues. This chain links TRBV5-1 with TRBJ2-5; D is ambiguous. Sequencing was done on a sample of blood. This sequence originates from a man aged 30 to 45 in good health. CDR3 protein: CASSRVSQETQYF. CDR3 nucleotide sequence: TGCGCCAGCAGTCGCGTAAGTCAAGAGACCCAGTACTTC.